The clone carrying this T cell receptor beta chain came up a few times. The target antigen is unknown. The record originates from a study of post-analysis software for immune sequencing data. General observations from the study: Controls showed lower frequencies than patients for a handful of TRBV segments, and TRBV5-6, TRBV5-1 and TRBV20-1 were among these.

cDNA libraries of TCR beta carried unique molecular identifiers. Approximately 0.5 million cDNA molecules were recovered from an input of about 0.95 to 11 million T cells. TCRdb redid the calling of the PCR reads with MiXCR, one entry per CDR3 protein. The sample records hundreds of thousands of distinct CDR3 sequences, roughly 30% being singletons. CDR1 and CDR2 (germline): SQVTM, ANQGSEA. The CDR3 is 14 residues long. The V gene end was trimmed by 6 bases and the J gene end by 6 bases; junction bases not matched to a gene: 13. Sequencing was performed on blood. J is TRBJ1-2 and V is TRBV29-1; 7 nucleotides match TRBD1. The clonotype was recovered from a girl aged 10 to 17 with multiple sclerosis. This CDR3 is CSVGQPRGRDGYTF. CDR3 bases: TGCAGCGTCGGGCAACCGAGGGGGCGGGATGGCTACACCTTC.